This TCR beta chain derives from a study of CD8+ T cells in alopecia areata. Overall study context: Female roughly 6-11-week-old C3H/HeJ recipients received skin from roughly 6-13-month-old C3H/HeJ graft donors with spontaneous alopecia.

Reverse transcription of extracted RNA yielded cDNA, which provided the sequencing template. Sequencing used immunoSEQ multiplex PCR; TCRdb keeps in-frame clones, though not all of them. Singletons are absent from the sample, which has roughly 260,000 clones. Trimming at V came to 0 bases and at J to 2 bases, leaving 0 bases not matched to a gene. This CDR3 has 15 residues. Germline V gene lookup returns CDR1 NNHNN and CDR2 SYGAGS (reference sequence). This clone was seen a handful of times. Here the gene names and germline are mouse. The read ends 4 residues shy of where the CDR3 ends; the end is completed using the germline J gene. Markers including CD4, CD8alpha, NKG2D and NKG2ACE guided sorting of pooled cutaneous lymph node cells.

The TCR sequence derives from a C3H/HeJ mouse with alopecia areata. Strain MHC haplotype: H2-k. The chain employs TRBV13-2 and TRBJ2-1, with 9 bases identical to TRBD2. The sequenced sample was CD4+ T cells sorted from a lymph node. This CDR3 is CASGDGLGDYAEQFF. The sequenced part of the CDR3 DNA is TGTGCCAGCGGTGATGGACTGGGGGACTATGCT.